This T cell receptor beta chain comes out of a study of cytomegalovirus exposure and HLA in healthy donors. Findings and caveats of the study: In a later analysis, a missense DCLRE1C variant was linked to TCR beta V- and J-gene trimming. CMV antigen specificity of three CMV-associated chains was confirmed in vitro. Among the most significant clusters, several appeared linked to common viral pathogens in a later analysis. A list of 150 to 200 TCR beta chains associated with cytomegalovirus was given.

The PCR made use of 60 Vbeta and 13 Jbeta primers. Sequenced by immunoSEQ multiplex PCR; TCRdb stores in-frame clones only, minus some. The sample holds over 100,000 clones; 70% are singletons and the top ten take roughly 10%. In regard to this clone: The antigen is unknown.

Specimen: PBMCs. The sequence came from a man aged 30 to 45 in good health and CMV-seropositive.

The CDR3 DNA reads as TGTGCCAGCAGTTTTACAGGGACCACAGATACGCAGTATTTT. Translated, it gives CASSFTGTTDTQYF. The rearrangement links TRBV28 to TRBJ2-3; D is possibly TRBD1 (6 bases). Trimming removed 3 bases from V and 2 bases from J, with 9 bases in between. This CDR3 region has 14 residues. Germline CDR1 and CDR2: MDHEN and SYDVKM.